This TCR beta chain was captured in a study of blood T cell repertoires in COVID-19. This clone was seen only a few times. Generated by immunoSEQ multiplex PCR, the TCRdb table keeps only in-frame clones and is missing some. Among more than 250,000 clones, 75% to 90% were seen once, and the ten largest hold roughly 2%. This CDR3 is 15 amino acids long. CDR1 SGHNT and CDR2 YYREEE come from the germline V gene (reference sequence). J was trimmed by 1 base and V by 4 bases; bases with no gene match: 5. Donors were grouped by their self-reported clinical history. The TCR comes from a man aged 30-40 years who had recovered from COVID-19. The sample comprised PBMCs or T cells enriched from blood (not recorded which). This chain links TRBV5-4 with TRBJ2-5; 9 bases line up with TRBD1. CDR3 nucleotide sequence: TGTGCCAGCAGCGCCCGGGACAGGGCCCAAGAGACCCAGTACTTC. Amino acids: CASSARDRAQETQYF.